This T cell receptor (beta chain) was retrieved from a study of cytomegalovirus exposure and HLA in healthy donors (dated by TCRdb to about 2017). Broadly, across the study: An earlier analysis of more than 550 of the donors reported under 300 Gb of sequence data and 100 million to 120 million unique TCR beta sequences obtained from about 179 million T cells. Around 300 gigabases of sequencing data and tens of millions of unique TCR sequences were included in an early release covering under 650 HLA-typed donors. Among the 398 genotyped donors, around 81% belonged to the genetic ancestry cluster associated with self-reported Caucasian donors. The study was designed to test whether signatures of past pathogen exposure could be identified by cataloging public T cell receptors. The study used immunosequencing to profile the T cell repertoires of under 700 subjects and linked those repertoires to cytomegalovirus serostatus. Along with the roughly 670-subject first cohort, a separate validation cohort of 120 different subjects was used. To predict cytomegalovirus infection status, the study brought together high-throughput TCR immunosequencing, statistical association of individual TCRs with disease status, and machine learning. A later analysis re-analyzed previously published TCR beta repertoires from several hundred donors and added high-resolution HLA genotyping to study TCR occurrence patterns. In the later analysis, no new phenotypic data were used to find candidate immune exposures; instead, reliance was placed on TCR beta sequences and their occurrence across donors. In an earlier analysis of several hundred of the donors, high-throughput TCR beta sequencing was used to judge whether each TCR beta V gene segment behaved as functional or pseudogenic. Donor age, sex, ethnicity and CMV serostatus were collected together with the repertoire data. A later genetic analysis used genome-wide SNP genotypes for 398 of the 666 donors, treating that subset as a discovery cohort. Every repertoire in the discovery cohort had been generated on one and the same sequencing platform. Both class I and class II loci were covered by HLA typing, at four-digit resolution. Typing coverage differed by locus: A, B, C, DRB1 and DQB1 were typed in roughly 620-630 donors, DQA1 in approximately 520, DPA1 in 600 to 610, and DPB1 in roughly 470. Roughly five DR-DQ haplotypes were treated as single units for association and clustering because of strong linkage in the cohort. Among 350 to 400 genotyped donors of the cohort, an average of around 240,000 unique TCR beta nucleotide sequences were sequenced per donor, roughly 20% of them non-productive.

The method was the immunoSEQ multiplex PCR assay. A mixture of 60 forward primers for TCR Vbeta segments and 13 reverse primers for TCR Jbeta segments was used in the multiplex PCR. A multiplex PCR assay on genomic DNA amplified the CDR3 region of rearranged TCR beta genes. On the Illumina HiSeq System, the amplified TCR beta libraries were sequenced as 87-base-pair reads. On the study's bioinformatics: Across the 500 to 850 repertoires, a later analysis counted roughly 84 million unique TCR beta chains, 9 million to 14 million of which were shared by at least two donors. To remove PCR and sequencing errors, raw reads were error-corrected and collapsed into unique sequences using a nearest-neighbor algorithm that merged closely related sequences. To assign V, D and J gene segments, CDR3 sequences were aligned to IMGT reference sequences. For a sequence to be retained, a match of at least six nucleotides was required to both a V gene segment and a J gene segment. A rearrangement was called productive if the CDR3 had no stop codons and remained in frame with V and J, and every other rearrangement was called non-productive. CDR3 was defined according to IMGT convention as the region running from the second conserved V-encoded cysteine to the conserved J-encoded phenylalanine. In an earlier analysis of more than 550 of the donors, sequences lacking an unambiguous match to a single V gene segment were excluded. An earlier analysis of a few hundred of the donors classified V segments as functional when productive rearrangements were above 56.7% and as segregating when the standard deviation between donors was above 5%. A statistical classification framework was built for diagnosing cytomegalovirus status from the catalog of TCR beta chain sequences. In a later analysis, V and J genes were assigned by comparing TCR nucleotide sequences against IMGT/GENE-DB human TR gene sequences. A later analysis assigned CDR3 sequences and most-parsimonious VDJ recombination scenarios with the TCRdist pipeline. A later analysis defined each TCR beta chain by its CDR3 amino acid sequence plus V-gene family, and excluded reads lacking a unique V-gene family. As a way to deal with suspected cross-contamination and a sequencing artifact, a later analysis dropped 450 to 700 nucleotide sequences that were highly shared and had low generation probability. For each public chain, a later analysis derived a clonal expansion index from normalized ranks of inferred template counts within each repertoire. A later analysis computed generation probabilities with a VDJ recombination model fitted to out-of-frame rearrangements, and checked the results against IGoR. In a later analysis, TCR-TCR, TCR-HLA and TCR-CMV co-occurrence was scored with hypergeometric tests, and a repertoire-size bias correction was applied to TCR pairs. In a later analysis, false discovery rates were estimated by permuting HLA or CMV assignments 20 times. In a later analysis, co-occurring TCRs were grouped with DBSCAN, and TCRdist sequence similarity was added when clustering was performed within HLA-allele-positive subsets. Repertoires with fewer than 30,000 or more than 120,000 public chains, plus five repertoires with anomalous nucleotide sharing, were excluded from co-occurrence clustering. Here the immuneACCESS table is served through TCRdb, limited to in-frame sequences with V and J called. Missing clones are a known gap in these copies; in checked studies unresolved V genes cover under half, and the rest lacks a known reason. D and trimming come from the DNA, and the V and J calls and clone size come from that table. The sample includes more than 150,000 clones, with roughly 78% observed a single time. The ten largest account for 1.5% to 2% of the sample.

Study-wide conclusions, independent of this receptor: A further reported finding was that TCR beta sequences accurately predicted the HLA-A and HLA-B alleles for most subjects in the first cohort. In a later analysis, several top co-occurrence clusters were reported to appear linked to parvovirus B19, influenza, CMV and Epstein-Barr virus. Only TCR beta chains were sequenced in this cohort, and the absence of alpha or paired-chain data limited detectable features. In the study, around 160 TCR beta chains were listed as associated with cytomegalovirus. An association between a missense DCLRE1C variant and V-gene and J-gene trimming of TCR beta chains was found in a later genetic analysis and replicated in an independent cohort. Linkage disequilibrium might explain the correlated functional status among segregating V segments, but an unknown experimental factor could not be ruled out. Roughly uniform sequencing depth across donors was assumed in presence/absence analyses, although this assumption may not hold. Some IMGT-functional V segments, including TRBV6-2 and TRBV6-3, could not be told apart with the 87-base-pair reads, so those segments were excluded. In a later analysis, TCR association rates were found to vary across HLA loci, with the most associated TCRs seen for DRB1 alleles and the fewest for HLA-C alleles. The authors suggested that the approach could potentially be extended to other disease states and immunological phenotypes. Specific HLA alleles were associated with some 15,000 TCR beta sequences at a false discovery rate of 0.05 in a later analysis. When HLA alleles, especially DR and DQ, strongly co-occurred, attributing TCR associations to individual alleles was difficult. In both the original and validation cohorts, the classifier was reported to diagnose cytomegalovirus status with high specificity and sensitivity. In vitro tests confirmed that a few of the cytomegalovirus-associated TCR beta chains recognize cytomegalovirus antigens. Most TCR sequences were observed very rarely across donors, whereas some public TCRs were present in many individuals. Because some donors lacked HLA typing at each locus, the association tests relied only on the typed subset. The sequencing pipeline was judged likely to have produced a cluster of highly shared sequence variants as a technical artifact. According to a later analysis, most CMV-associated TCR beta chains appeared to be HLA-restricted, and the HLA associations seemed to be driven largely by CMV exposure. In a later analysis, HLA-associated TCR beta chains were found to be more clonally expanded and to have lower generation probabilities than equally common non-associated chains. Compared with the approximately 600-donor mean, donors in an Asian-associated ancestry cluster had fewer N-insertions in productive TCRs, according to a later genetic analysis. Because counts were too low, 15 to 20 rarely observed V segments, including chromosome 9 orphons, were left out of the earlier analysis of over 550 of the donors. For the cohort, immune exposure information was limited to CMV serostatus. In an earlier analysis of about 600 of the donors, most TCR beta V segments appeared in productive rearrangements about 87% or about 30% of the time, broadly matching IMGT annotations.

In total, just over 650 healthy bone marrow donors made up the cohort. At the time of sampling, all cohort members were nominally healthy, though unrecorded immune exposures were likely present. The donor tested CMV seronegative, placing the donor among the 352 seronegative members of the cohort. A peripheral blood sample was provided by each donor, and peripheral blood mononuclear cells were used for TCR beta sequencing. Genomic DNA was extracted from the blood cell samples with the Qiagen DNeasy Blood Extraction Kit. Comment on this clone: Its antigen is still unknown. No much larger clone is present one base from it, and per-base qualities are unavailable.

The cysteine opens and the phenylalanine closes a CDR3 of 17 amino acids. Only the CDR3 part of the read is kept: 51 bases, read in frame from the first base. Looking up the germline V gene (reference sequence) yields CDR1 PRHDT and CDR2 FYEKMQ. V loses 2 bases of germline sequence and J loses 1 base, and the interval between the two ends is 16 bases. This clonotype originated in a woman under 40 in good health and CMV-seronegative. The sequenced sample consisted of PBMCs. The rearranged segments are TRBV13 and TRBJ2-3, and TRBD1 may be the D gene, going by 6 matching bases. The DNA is TGTGCCAGCAGCTTAAACCCTCCCAGGGGCCGCACAGATACGCAGTATTTT. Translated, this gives CASSLNPPRGRTDTQYF. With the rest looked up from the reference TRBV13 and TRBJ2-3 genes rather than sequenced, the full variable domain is AAGVIQSPRHLIKEKRETATLKCYPIPRHDTVYWYQQGPGQDPQFLISFYEKMQSDKGSIPDRFSAQQFSDYHSELNMSSLELGDSALYFCASSLNPPRGRTDTQYFGPGTRLTVL.